This T cell receptor (beta chain) was recorded in a study of T cells in Graves' hyperthyroidism and ophthalmopathy. The investigators amplified TCR beta CDR3 regions from RNA transcripts. In the first-round RT-PCR of the TCR CDR3, the HTBI primer set was used. TCRdb independently ran MiXCR on the multiplex PCR reads; one entry per CDR3 protein. The sample shows about 210,000 distinct CDR3 sequences, roughly 18% of them seen only once. The V and J ends lost 3 bases and 0 bases respectively, with 21 bases between them. The CDR3 sequence is 19 residues long. Germline lookup yields CDR1 MGHDK and CDR2 SYGVNS.

The rearrangement uses TRBV25-1 and TRBJ2-1, with D maybe TRBD1 (6 bases). This receptor was taken from a man aged 45-60 years with Graves' hyperthyroidism. The sequencing input was blood. The CDR3 bases are TGTGCCAGCAGTGATCCCCGAGAGCCGGGACAAACCTCCTACAATGAGCAGTTCTTC. Its protein product is CASSDPREPGQTSYNEQFF.